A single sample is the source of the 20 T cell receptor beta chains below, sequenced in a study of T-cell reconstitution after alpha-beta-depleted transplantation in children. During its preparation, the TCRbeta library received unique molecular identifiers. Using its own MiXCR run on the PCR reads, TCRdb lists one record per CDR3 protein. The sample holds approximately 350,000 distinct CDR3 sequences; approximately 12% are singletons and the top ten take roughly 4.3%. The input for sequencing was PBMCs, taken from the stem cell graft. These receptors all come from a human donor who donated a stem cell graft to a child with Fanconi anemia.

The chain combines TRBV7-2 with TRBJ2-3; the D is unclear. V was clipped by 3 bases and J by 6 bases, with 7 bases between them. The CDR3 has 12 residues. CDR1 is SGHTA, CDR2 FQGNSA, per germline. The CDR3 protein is CASSFLRDTQYF. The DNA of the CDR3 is TGTGCCAGCAGCTTCTTGCGCGATACGCAGTATTTT.

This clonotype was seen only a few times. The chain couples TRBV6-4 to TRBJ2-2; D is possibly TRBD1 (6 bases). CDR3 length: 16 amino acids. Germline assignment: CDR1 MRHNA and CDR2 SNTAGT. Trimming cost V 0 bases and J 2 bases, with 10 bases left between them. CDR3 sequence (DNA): TGTGCCAGCAGTGACTCGTACAGGGCCAACACCGGGGAGCTGTTTTTT. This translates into CASSDSYRANTGELFF.

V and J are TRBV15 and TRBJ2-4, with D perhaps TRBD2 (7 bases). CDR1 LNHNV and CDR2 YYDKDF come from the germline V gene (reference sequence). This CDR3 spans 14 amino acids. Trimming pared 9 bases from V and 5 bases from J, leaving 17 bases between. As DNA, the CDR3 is TGTGCCACGACGGAGGGGGGGCTGGAAAACATTCAGTACTTC. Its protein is CATTEGGLENIQYF.

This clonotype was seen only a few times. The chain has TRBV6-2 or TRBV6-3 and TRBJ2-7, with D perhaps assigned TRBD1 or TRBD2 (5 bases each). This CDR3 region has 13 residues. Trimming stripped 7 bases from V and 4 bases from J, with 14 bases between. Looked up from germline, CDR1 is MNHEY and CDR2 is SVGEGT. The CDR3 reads CASIQPGAYEQYF. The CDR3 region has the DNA TGTGCCAGCATCCAACCCGGGGCGTACGAGCAGTACTTC.

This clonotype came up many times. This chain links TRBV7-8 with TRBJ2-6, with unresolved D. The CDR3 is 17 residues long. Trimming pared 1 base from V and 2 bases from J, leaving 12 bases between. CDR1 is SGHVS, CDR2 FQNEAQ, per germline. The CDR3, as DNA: TGTGCCAGCAGCTTAGTGCTCGGGCCGCCTGGGGCCAACGTCCTGACTTTC. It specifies CASSLVLGPPGANVLTF.

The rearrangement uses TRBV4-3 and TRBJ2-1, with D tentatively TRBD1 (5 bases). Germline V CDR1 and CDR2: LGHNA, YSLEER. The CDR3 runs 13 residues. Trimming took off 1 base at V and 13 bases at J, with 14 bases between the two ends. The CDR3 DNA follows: TGCGCCAGCAGCCAAGGGGGTGCAGGGATTCAGTTCTTC. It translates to CASSQGGAGIQFF.

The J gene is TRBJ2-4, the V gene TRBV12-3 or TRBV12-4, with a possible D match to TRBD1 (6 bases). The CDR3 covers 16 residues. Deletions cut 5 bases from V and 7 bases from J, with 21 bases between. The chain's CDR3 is CASSIHRAWARNIQYF. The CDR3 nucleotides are TGTGCCAGCAGTATTCACAGGGCTTGGGCAAGGAACATTCAGTACTTC.

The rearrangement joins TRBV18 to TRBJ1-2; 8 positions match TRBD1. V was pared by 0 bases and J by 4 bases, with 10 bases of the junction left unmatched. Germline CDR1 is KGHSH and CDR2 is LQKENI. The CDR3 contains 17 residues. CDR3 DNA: TGTGCCAGCTCACCACCCGGCCGGACAGGGAGTTCCTATGGCTACACCTTC. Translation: CASSPPGRTGSSYGYTF.

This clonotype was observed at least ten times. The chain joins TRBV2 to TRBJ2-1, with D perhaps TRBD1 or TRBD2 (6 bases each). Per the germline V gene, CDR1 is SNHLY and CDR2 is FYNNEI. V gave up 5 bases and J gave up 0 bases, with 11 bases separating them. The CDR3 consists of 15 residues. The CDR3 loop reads CASSWSGASYNEQFF. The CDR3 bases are TGTGCCAGCAGTTGGTCGGGGGCCTCCTACAATGAGCAGTTCTTC. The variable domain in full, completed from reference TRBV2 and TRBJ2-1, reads EPEVTQTPSHQVTQMGQEVILRCVPISNHLYFYWYRQILGQKVEFLVSFYNNEISEKSEIFDDQFSVERPDGSNFTLKIRSTKLEDSAMYFCASSWSGASYNEQFFGPGTRLTVL.

CDR3 coding DNA: TGTGCCGGTTCTTCGGGGGCAGACTATGGCTACACCTTC. This codes for CAGSSGADYGYTF. The chain links TRBV10-3 to TRBJ1-2; D is perhaps TRBD1 (6 bases). This CDR3 region has 13 residues. Trimming took 11 bases from V and 3 from J, leaving 16 bases between them. Germline values: CDR1 ENHRY, CDR2 SYGVKD.

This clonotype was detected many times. The CDR3 sequence: CASSLAGGYTTDTQYF. CDR3 DNA: TGTGCCAGCAGTTTAGCGGGGGGCTATACCACAGATACGCAGTATTTT. The rearrangement links TRBV12-3 or TRBV12-4 to TRBJ2-3; either TRBD1 or TRBD2 may fit D (6 bases each). V lost 0 bases and J 2 bases, leaving 12 bases between the germline ends. The CDR3 is made up of 16 amino acids.

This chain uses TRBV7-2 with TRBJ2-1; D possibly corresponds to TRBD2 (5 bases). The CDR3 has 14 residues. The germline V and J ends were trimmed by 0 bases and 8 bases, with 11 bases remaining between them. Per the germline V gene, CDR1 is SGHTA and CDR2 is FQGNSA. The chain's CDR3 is CASSLALARYEQFF. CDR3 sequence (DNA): TGTGCCAGCAGCTTAGCCCTAGCCAGGTATGAGCAGTTCTTC.

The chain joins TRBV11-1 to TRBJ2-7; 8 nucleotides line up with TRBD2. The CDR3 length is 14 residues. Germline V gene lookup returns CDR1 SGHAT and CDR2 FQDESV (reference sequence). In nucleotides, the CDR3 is TGTGCCATCAGCTTCGGGGGGGTAGCCTACGAGCAGTACGTC. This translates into CAISFGGVAYEQYV.

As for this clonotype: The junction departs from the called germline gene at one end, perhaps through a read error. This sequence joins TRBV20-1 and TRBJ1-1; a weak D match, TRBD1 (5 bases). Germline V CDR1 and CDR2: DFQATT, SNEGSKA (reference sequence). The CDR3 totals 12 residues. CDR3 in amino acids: CSSRAGVTEAFF. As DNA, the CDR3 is TGCAGTTCTAGAGCGGGGGTCACTGAAGCTTTCTTT.

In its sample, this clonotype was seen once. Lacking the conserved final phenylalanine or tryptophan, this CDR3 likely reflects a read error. DNA of the CDR3: TGTGCCATCAAGGAGACAGGGGATAATTCACCCCTCCACTAT. Residues: CAIKETGDNSPLHY. The chain has TRBV10-3 and TRBJ1-6; 8 positions match TRBD1. The CDR3 sequence is 14 residues long. Germline-derived CDR1 and CDR2 are ENHRY and SYGVKD. Trimming took 7 bases from V and 5 from J; bases not matched to a gene: 4.

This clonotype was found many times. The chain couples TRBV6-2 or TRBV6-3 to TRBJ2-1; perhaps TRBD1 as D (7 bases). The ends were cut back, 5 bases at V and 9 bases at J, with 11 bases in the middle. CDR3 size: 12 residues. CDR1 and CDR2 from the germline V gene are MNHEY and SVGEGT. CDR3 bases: TGTGCCAGCAGTCGACAGGGAGGTGAGCAGTTCTTC. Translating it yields CASSRQGGEQFF.

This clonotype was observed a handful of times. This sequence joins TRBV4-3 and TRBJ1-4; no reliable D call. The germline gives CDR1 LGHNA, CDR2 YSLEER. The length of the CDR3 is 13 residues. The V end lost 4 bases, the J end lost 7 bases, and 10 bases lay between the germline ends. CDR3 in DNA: TGCGCCAGCAGCCTGCGACCAGGTGAAAAACTGTTTTTT. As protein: CASSLRPGEKLFF.

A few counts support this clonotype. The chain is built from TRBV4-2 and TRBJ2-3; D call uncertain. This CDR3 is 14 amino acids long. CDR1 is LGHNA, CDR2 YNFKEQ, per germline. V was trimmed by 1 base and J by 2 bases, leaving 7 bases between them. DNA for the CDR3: TGTGCCAGCAGCCAAGGGGCGTACACAGATACGCAGTATTTT. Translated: CASSQGAYTDTQYF.

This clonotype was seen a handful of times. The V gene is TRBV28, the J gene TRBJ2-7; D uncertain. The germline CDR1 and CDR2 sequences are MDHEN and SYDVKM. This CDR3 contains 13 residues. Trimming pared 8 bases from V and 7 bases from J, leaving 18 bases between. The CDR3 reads CASGAFKIGEQYF. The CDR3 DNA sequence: TGTGCCAGCGGAGCCTTCAAGATTGGGGAGCAGTACTTC.

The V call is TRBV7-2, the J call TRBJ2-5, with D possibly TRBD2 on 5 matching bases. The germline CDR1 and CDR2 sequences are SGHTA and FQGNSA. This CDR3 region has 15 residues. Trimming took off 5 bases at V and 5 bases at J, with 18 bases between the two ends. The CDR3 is CASSLPLARRETQYF. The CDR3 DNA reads TGTGCCAGCAGCCTTCCCTTGGCCCGGAGGGAGACCCAGTACTTC.